The rows below give T cell receptor beta chains drawn from one sample of a study of T cells in Graves' hyperthyroidism and ophthalmopathy. MiXCR, run by TCRdb on the multiplex PCR reads, gives a single entry per CDR3 protein. The sample includes hundreds of thousands of distinct CDR3 sequences, 17% of them seen just once. Sequencing input: blood. The receptor set was obtained from a woman between 18 and 29 years old with Graves' ophthalmopathy. The CDR3 runs from the conserved cysteine through the conserved F or W. D genes are given only for firm matches. Clone size is shown for a subset of rows, as once, few, many or a class of expanded clone.

TRBD2	TRBV10-3	few	TRBJ2-7	TGTGCCATCGGAGCGGGAGCCGAGCAGTACTTC	CAIGAGAEQYF
TRBD2	TRBV6-5	NA	TRBJ2-2	TGTGCCAGCAGTTCGAGCCTACCGGGACTAGACCGGCCCTTCACCGGGGAGCTGTTTTTT	CASSSSLPGLDRPFTGELFF
NA	TRBV30	many	TRBJ1-3	TGTGCCTGGAGAGACTGGGGGGGAACCTCTGGAAACACCATATATTTT	CAWRDWGGTSGNTIYF
NA	TRBV2	many	TRBJ1-3	TGTGCCAGCAGTGATTGGGACACCTCTGGAAACACCATATATTTT	CASSDWDTSGNTIYF
TRBD1	TRBV3-1	NA	TRBJ1-2	TGTGCCAGCAGCCTGAAGCAGGGGGAGAATTATGGCTACACCTTC	CASSLKQGENYGYTF
NA	TRBV28	many	TRBJ2-7	TGTGCCAGCAGCGCCGGGACGCTGAACTACGAGCAGTACTTC	CASSAGTLNYEQYF
NA	TRBV12-3/TRBV12-4	many	TRBJ1-1	TGTGCCAGCAGTTACCTTAACACTGAAGCTTTCTTT	CASSYLNTEAFF
NA	TRBV5-1	few	TRBJ1-1	TGCGCCAGCAGCTTGGGACACACGGCAGTGAACACTGAAGCTTTCTTT	CASSLGHTAVNTEAFF
TRBD1	TRBV6-1	NA	TRBJ2-3	TGTGCCAGCAGTGTCGGGACAGGGGGAGCGGATACGCAGTATTTT	CASSVGTGGADTQYF
NA	TRBV5-1	many	TRBJ1-1	TGCGCCAGCAGCTTGGCCGGGCAGAAAATGAACACTGAAGCTTTCTTT	CASSLAGQKMNTEAFF
TRBD1	TRBV27	NA	TRBJ1-6	TGTGCCAGCAGTTTAACGACAGGGGGTAATTCACCCCTCCACTTT	CASSLTTGGNSPLHF
NA	TRBV9	many	TRBJ2-7	TGTGCCAGCAGCGTAGGGTCGGGGGTTAGCTCCTACGAGCAGTACTTC	CASSVGSGVSSYEQYF
NA	TRBV7-9	NA	TRBJ2-7	TGTGCCAGCACCAATTTGGTGGAGGGGCCCCGACGGTTTTACGAGCAGTACTTC	CASTNLVEGPRRFYEQYF
TRBD1	TRBV28	NA	TRBJ2-1	TGTGCCAGCAGAGGGCCCGCCGGGACAGGGGGCTACAATGAGCAGTTCTTC	CASRGPAGTGGYNEQFF
NA	TRBV28	few	TRBJ1-3	TGTGCCAGCAGTTTATTACCAAGGGGAAACACCATATATTTT	CASSLLPRGNTIYF
NA	TRBV7-2	NA	TRBJ2-1	TGTGCCAGCAGCTTTAATGAGCCTGAGCAGTTCTTC	CASSFNEPEQFF
NA	TRBV4-1	many	TRBJ2-1	TGCGCCAGCAGCCAAGCGAGGCGGAGTCTAGGCTATGAGCAGTTCTTC	CASSQARRSLGYEQFF
TRBD2	TRBV20-1	NA	TRBJ2-5	TGCAGTGCTACCGGGACTAGCGGTCGTCAGTACCAAGAGACCCAGTACTTC	CSATGTSGRQYQETQYF
NA	TRBV30	few	TRBJ2-1	TGTGCCTGGAGGGTTTTAACGGGTGAGCAGTTCTTC	CAWRVLTGEQFF
NA	TRBV29-1	NA	TRBJ1-2	TGCAGCTGTAGGGGGGTTCACTATGGCTACACCTTC	CSCRGVHYGYTF
NA	TRBV7-3	NA	TRBJ1-4	TGTGCCAGCAGCCAACAGTATAATGAAAAACTGTTTTTT	CASSQQYNEKLFF
TRBD1	TRBV5-6	many	TRBJ1-6	TGTGCCAGCAGCCGACGACAGGGCAGTCCACCCCTCCACTTT	CASSRRQGSPPLHF
NA	TRBV5-1	few	TRBJ1-5	TGCGCCAGCAGCCCCCCGGGGGGAGGTAGTCAGCCCCAGCATTTT	CASSPPGGGSQPQHF
TRBD2	TRBV7-9	NA	TRBJ2-1	TGTGCCAGCAGTTTTATAGCGGGAGCCCTATCCGTCTCCCACAATGAGCAGTTCTTC	CASSFIAGALSVSHNEQFF
NA	TRBV11-2	NA	TRBJ1-6	TGTGCCAGCAGCTTATTAGGGGAGGAGTCACCCCTCCACTTT	CASSLLGEESPLHF
NA	TRBV20-1	many	TRBJ1-4	TGCAGTGCTAGAGATGGAAAGGAAAAACTGTTTTTT	CSARDGKEKLFF
TRBD2	TRBV5-4	NA	TRBJ2-3	TGTGCCAGCAGATCTACCGGGACTAGCGGGGGAGATACGCAGTATTTT	CASRSTGTSGGDTQYF
NA	TRBV30	many	TRBJ2-7	TGTGCCTGGAGGAGAGCCTACGAGCAGTACTTC	CAWRRAYEQYF
TRBD2	TRBV13	many	TRBJ2-3	TGTGCCAGCAGCCCATCCCCTAGCGGAAGCACAGATACGCAGTATTTT	CASSPSPSGSTDTQYF